The next 10 T cell receptor beta chains were all read from a single sample in a study. TCRdb analysed the RT-PCR reads with MiXCR anew, one entry per CDR3 protein. The table lists about 700,000 distinct CDR3 sequences, 13% to 15% of them singletons, with around 3.3% in the top ten. Sample: memory CD4+ T cells from blood. The receptors stem from a female donor in good health, serving as a healthy control.

This clonotype has ten or more counts. V usage is TRBV7-2 and J usage is TRBJ2-7; TRBD1 matches 12 bases. Germline CDR1 SGHTA, CDR2 FQGNSA. The V segment lost 5 bases and the J segment 6 bases; nucleotides outside the gene matches: 5. This CDR3 contains 14 residues. CDR3 amino acids: CASSRDRGQGEQYF. The CDR3 nucleotides are TGTGCCAGCAGCCGGGACAGGGGGCAGGGCGAGCAGTACTTC.

This clonotype was picked up many times. This chain links TRBV20-1 with TRBJ2-7; D remains ambiguous. This CDR3 has 14 residues. Germline V gene sequence: CDR1 DFQATT, CDR2 SNEGSKA (reference sequence). V lost 0 bases and J lost 7, with 16 bases in between. As DNA, the CDR3 is TGCAGTGCTAGAGATTGGCTAGAAGTGCGAGAGCAGTACTTC. Translation gives CSARDWLEVREQYF.

The genes are TRBV20-1 and TRBJ1-1; 9 bases align to TRBD1. V shed 3 bases, J shed 3 bases, and the junction held 2 bases outside the gene matches. The CDR3 length is 13 residues. Germline V lookup: CDR1 DFQATT, CDR2 SNEGSKA (reference sequence). CDR3 sequence: CSASNRGHTEAFF. The CDR3 bases are TGCAGTGCTAGTAACAGGGGGCACACTGAAGCTTTCTTT.

This clonotype was observed a handful of times. The genes are TRBV5-6 and TRBJ2-4; TRBD2 aligns across 8 bases. The V segment lost 4 bases and the J segment 9 bases; nucleotides outside the gene matches: 9. This CDR3 has 14 amino acids. CDR1 SGHDT and CDR2 YYEEEE come from the germline V gene. The CDR3 region is CASSPGLEVGIQYF. For the CDR3, the DNA is TGTGCCAGCAGCCCGGGACTAGAAGTAGGCATTCAGTACTTC.

This clonotype occurred a few times. V gene TRBV7-9 combines with J gene TRBJ2-3; TRBD2 agrees at 11 bases. The CDR3 consists of 16 residues. Trimming took 5 bases from V and 5 from J; bases not matched to a gene: 9. Per the germline V gene, CDR1 is SEHNR and CDR2 is FQNEAQ (reference sequence). The CDR3 here is CASSPTRLAGIDTQYF. DNA for the CDR3: TGTGCCAGCAGCCCCACGCGACTAGCGGGAATAGATACGCAGTATTTT.

In this sample, this clonotype turned up a few times. The chain has TRBV27 and TRBJ1-2; 7 bases are a match to TRBD1. The trim removed 6 bases at V and 2 bases at J, leaving 12 bases unmatched. CDR1 and CDR2 from the germline V gene are MNHEY and SMNVEV (reference sequence). The length of the CDR3 is 16 residues. CDR3 in DNA: TGTGCCAGCAGCAAAAGGGGCCCAGGGGGGAACTATGGCTACACCTTC. It specifies CASSKRGPGGNYGYTF.

In its sample, this clonotype was seen many times. This sequence joins TRBV12-3 or TRBV12-4 and TRBJ1-5; the match to TRBD1 covers 8 bases. With 5 bases clipped from V and 5 bases from J, the junction kept 5 bases outside the gene matches. CDR3 size: 14 residues. CDR3 nucleotides: TGTGCCAGCAGTCCACAGGGGGGGGATCAGCCCCAGCATTTT. As protein: CASSPQGGDQPQHF.

This clonotype has a count of ten or more. The rearrangement uses TRBV5-1 and TRBJ2-1; no definite D call. The germline V gene has CDR1 SGHRS and CDR2 YFSETQ. The CDR3 has 15 residues. The germline V and J ends were trimmed by 1 base and 1 base, with 9 bases remaining between them. This chain's CDR3 is CASSLSDQSYNEQFF. CDR3 nucleotides: TGCGCCAGCAGCTTGAGTGACCAGTCCTACAATGAGCAGTTCTTC.

This clonotype was seen many times. This chain connects TRBV6-1 to TRBJ1-2; TRBD1 matches at 8 bases. After removal of 6 bases from V and 4 bases from J, the junction contained 4 bases not matched to a gene. The V gene's germline CDR1 is MNHNS and CDR2 SASEGT. CDR3 length: 13 amino acids. The CDR3 reads CASRGDRGYGYTF. CDR3 coding DNA: TGTGCCAGCAGGGGCGACAGGGGCTATGGCTACACCTTC.

This clonotype came up a few times. The junction shows a germline mismatch at one end, possibly a read error. The chain has TRBV20-1 and TRBJ2-7; D remains ambiguous. CDR3 length: 12 amino acids. Germline V gene data show CDR1 as DFQATT and CDR2 as SNEGSKA (reference sequence). The CDR3 DNA reads TGCAGTGCGAGAGACCAATCCTACGAGCAGTACTTC. Amino acid sequence: CSARDQSYEQYF.